The 12 T cell receptor beta chains below all came from one sample that was sequenced in a study of CD8+ T cells in alopecia areata. After isolation, RNA underwent reverse transcription to generate cDNA as the sequencing template. Sequenced by immunoSEQ multiplex PCR; TCRdb stores in-frame clones only, minus some. This table has 150,000 to 200,000 clones, 58% appearing once. The treatment was: oral pan-JAK inhibitor, 5-10 mg twice daily. The input for sequencing was CD4+ T cells sorted from blood, taken at approximately week 61, from a patient treated with tofacitinib. The receptors stem from a human donor with alopecia areata.

V usage is TRBV5-1 and J usage is TRBJ1-2; 7 bases line up with TRBD1. Germline V gene data show CDR1 as SGHRS and CDR2 as YFSETQ. Trimming at V came to 8 bases and at J to 2 bases, leaving 6 bases not matched to a gene. CDR3 length: 13 amino acids. CDR3 protein: CASNPGQNYGYTF. CDR3 nucleotide sequence: TGCGCCAGTAACCCGGGACAGAACTATGGCTACACCTTC.

The chain employs TRBV30 and TRBJ1-5; D is perhaps TRBD1 (5 bases). With 5 bases removed from V and 3 bases from J, the gap between germline ends came to 14 bases. CDR1 and CDR2 (germline): GTSNPN, SVGIG (reference sequence). The CDR3 is 14 residues long. CDR3 sequence: CAWRGRGDNQPQHF. CDR3 nucleotide sequence: TGTGCCTGGCGAGGACGGGGGGACAATCAGCCCCAGCATTTT.

This clone was detected only once. The V gene is TRBV4-2, the J gene TRBJ2-5; 9 nucleotides match TRBD1. The CDR3 is made up of 14 amino acids. Germline trimming cut 2 bases from V and 6 bases from J; bases unmatched to any gene: 4. In germline, CDR1 is LGHNA, CDR2 YNFKEQ. CDR3 sequence reads: CASSQPGQGKTQYF. The DNA for the CDR3 is TGTGCCAGCAGCCAACCTGGACAGGGGAAGACCCAGTACTTC.

The V gene is TRBV30, the J gene TRBJ2-3; TRBD1 matches 10 bases. The junction had 10 bases not matched to a gene; V was cut back by 3 bases and J by 4 bases. CDR3 size: 16 residues. From germline, CDR1 is GTSNPN and CDR2 SVGIG (reference sequence). DNA for the CDR3: TGTGCCTGGAGGAGGGGACAGGGGTCGGTTTCAGATACGCAGTATTTT. Translating it yields CAWRRGQGSVSDTQYF.

The gene calls are TRBV7-9 and TRBJ1-1; the match to TRBD1 covers 7 bases. The J segment lost 0 bases and the V segment lost 4 bases, leaving 2 bases of the junction unmatched. Germline V gene lookup returns CDR1 SEHNR and CDR2 FQNEAQ (reference sequence). The CDR3 totals 14 residues. CDR3 sequence (DNA): TGTGCCAGCAGCTGGGGACAGATGAACACTGAAGCTTTCTTT. It encodes CASSWGQMNTEAFF.

The chain uses TRBV6-5 and TRBJ1-2, with TRBD1 as a possible D gene (5 bases). Germline values: CDR1 MNHEY, CDR2 SVGAGI. The CDR3 is 13 amino acids. V gave up 6 bases and J gave up 3 bases, with 11 bases separating them. CDR3 bases: TGTGCCAGCAGCCGGACGGGGGACTATGGCTACACCTTC. Its protein product is CASSRTGDYGYTF.

J is TRBJ2-5 and V is TRBV14; D is perhaps TRBD1 (5 bases). In germline, CDR1 is SGHDN, CDR2 FVKESK. Between the trimmed V and J ends, which lost 4 bases and 2 bases, there was a span of 8 bases. There are 13 residues in the CDR3. This CDR3 is CASSRQPQETQYF. The CDR3 DNA is TGTGCCAGCAGCCGACAGCCTCAAGAGACCCAGTACTTC.

CDR3 amino acids: CSVARGTGRQETQYF. The CDR3 DNA sequence: TGCAGCGTTGCTCGCGGGACAGGGAGGCAAGAGACCCAGTACTTC. The chain joins TRBV29-1 to TRBJ2-5; 9 bases are shared with TRBD1. Germline V CDR1 and CDR2: SQVTM, ANQGSEA. The CDR3 is made up of 15 amino acids. V shed 4 bases and J 2 bases; nucleotides not matched to a gene: 8.

This clone was found a few times. The chain couples TRBV9 to TRBJ1-6; D is undetermined. The CDR3 length is 16 residues. V was pared by 4 bases and J by 8 bases, with 19 bases between. Germline CDR1 reads SGDLS; CDR2 reads YYNGEE. CDR3 in DNA: TGTGCCAGCAGCATTACAGCGAACCCGAGGGATTCACCCCTCCACTTT. Protein product: CASSITANPRDSPLHF.

This clone has a handful of counts. This CDR3 is also generated by other DNA sequences in the sample. The chain combines TRBV29-1 with TRBJ1-1; no clear D. V lost 2 bases and J lost 0, with 7 bases in between. The CDR3 covers 13 residues. CDR1 and CDR2 (germline): SQVTM, ANQGSEA. The CDR3: CSVERRMNTEAFF. As DNA, the CDR3 is TGCAGCGTTGAACGTCGGATGAACACTGAAGCTTTCTTT.

This clone came up a few times. The chain recombines TRBV5-6 with TRBJ1-2; unclear D gene. This CDR3 comprises 12 residues. V lost 3 bases, J lost 2 bases, and 5 bases lay in between. Germline CDR1 SGHDT, CDR2 YYEEEE. The CDR3: CASSYRNYGYTF. For the CDR3, the DNA is TGTGCCAGCAGCTACCGAAACTATGGCTACACCTTC.

The V and J genes are TRBV5-1 and TRBJ2-7; D remains unclear. Germline V CDR1 and CDR2: SGHRS, YFSETQ. The CDR3 spans 13 residues. Trimming took off 2 bases at V and 5 bases at J, with 11 bases between the two ends. The CDR3 region is CASSFREWDEQYF. DNA for the CDR3: TGCGCCAGCAGCTTTAGAGAGTGGGACGAGCAGTACTTC. Using reference TRBV5-1 and TRBJ2-7 for the parts outside the CDR3, the full variable domain is KAGVTQTPRYLIKTRGQQVTLSCSPISGHRSVSWYQQTPGQGLQFLFEYFSETQRNKGNFPGRFSGRQFSNSRSEMNVSTLELGDSALYLCASSFREWDEQYFGPGTRLTVT.